This entry is about one T cell receptor beta chain. Its antigen is as yet unknown. The PCR ran on 60 Vbeta and 13 Jbeta primers. Method: immunoSEQ multiplex PCR; TCRdb's copy keeps in-frame clones and lacks some. The repertoire consists of some 200,000 clones, with roughly 89% occurring once and the leading ten covering 0.95% to 1.1%. This sample was included in a study of cytomegalovirus exposure and HLA in healthy donors. Study in general: There were 85 million or so unique TCRs (from HLA-typed donors) in an early data release.

Germline V gives CDR1 LNHNV, CDR2 YYDKDF (reference sequence). This CDR3 spans 12 amino acids. V was pared by 0 bases and J by 9 bases, with 6 bases between. Study-level points and caveats: TCR beta V- and J-gene trimming, according to a later analysis, was linked to a missense DCLRE1C variant. Indistinguishability led to the exclusion of some V segments, TRBV6-2 and TRBV6-3 included. Cytomegalovirus association was listed for about 160 TCR beta chains.

The TCR originated in a woman younger than 30 in good health and CMV-seronegative. Material for sequencing was PBMCs. The chain employs TRBV15 and TRBJ2-1; TRBD2 might be the D (5 bases). CDR3 region: CATSRDEGEQFF. CDR3 bases: TGTGCCACCAGCAGAGATGAGGGTGAGCAGTTCTTC.